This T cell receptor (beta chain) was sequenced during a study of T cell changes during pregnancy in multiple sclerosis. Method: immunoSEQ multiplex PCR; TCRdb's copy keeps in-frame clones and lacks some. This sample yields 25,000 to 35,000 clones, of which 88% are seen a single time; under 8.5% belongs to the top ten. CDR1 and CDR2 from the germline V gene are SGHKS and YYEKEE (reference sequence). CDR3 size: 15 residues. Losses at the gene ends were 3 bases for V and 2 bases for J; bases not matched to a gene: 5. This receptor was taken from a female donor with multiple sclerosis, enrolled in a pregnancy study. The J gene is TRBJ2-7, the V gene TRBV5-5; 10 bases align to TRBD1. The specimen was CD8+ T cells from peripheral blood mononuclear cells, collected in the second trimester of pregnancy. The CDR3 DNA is TGTGCCAGCAGCTCCGGGACAGGGGACACCTACGAGCAGTACTTC. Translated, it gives CASSSGTGDTYEQYF.